The present entry profiles one T cell receptor beta chain with its context. Germline loops: CDR1 MNHEY, CDR2 SVGAGI. Deletions cut 1 base from V and 7 bases from J, with 10 bases between. There are 13 residues in the CDR3. During its preparation, the TCRbeta library received unique molecular identifiers. TCRdb processed the PCR reads anew with MiXCR; each CDR3 protein has one entry. The table includes about 460,000 distinct CDR3 sequences, around 13% detected once. The data were taken from a study of T-cell reconstitution after alpha-beta-depleted transplantation in children. This rearrangement joins TRBV6-5 to TRBJ2-5; D may correspond to TRBD1 or TRBD2 (5 bases each). This receptor was identified in a human donor who donated a stem cell graft to a child with combined immunodeficiency. The sample was PBMCs from the stem cell graft donor, taken from the stem cell graft. In DNA form, the CDR3 reads TGTGCCAGCAGTTACTGGGGGAAAGGGACCCAGTACTTC. This encodes CASSYWGKGTQYF.